This T cell receptor beta chain was documented in a study of T cell repertoires in cytomegalovirus infection. Study-level results: HLA-C-restricted CMV clonotypes gave the most frequent clonotype in two of eight donors.

About this clonotype itself: Its antigen is unknown.

The CDR3 is 15 residues long. Trimming took off 7 bases at V and 9 bases at J, with 22 bases between the two ends. The germline V gene has CDR1 MNHEY and CDR2 SMNVEV (reference sequence). TCRdb passed the reads through MiXCR, listing each CDR3 protein once. This sample has hundreds of thousands of distinct CDR3 sequences, with roughly 33% found just once. The sequences come from cultured PBMCs, collected from culture after CMV antigen stimulation. The sequence came from a human donor in good health (CMV status not recorded). Some clones in this sample may be carry-over from other donors' samples. The V gene is TRBV27, the J gene TRBJ2-1; tentatively, D is TRBD2 (6 bases). In DNA, the CDR3 is TGTGCCAGCATTCCTACGGGGTACCGGAGGGGTGAGCAGTTCTTC. Amino acids: CASIPTGYRRGEQFF.